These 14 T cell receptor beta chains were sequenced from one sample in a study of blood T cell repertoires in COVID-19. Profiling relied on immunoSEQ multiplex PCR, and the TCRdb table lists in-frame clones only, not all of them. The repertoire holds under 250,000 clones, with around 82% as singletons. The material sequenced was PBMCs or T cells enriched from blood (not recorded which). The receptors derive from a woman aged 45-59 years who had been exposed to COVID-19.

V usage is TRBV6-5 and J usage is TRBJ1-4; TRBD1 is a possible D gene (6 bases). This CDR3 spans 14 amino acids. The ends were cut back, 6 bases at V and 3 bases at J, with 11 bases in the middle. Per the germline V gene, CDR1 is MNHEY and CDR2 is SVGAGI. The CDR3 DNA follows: TGTGCCAGCAGCGCGGACAGACCTAATGAAAAACTGTTTTTT. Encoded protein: CASSADRPNEKLFF.

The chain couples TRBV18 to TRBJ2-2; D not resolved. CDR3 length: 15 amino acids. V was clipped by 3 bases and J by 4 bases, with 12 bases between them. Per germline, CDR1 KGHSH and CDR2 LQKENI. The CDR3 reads CASSPWSSGTGELFF. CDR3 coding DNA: TGTGCCAGCTCACCGTGGTCGTCGGGCACCGGGGAGCTGTTTTTT.

CDR3 coding DNA: TGTGCCAGTAGTAGTCCGGGGGGGTCGGGCTACACCTTC. Encoded protein: CASSSPGGSGYTF. V is TRBV19 and J is TRBJ1-2, with a tentative D call TRBD1 (5 bases). With 4 bases removed from V and 8 bases from J, the gap between germline ends came to 14 bases. CDR1 and CDR2 from the germline V gene are LNHDA and SQIVND (reference sequence). The CDR3 is 13 residues long.

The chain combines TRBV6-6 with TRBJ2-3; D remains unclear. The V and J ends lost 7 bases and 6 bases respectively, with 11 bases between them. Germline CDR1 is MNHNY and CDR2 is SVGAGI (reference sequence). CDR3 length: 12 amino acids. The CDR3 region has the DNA TGTGCCAGCACTCCCCTTCCGGATACGCAGTATTTT. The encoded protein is CASTPLPDTQYF.

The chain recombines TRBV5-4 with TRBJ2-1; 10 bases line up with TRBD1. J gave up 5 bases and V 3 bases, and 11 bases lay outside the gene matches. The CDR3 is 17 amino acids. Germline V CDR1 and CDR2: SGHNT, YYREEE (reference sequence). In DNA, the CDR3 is TGTGCCAGCAGCTCCCTGTCCCGGGACAGGGGTCACAATGAGCAGTTCTTC. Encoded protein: CASSSLSRDRGHNEQFF.

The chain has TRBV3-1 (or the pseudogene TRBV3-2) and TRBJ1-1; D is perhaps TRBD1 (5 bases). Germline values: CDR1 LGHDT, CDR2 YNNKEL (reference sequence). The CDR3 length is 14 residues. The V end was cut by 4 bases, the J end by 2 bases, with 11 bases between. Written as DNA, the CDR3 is TGTGCCAGCAGCCCGACAGCTACTAACACTGAAGCTTTCTTT. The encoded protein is CASSPTATNTEAFF.

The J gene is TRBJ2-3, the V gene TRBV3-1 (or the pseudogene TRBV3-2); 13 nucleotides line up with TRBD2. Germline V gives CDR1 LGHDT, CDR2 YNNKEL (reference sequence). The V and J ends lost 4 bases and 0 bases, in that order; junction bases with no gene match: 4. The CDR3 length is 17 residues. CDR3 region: CASSPLGLAGSTDTQYF. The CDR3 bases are TGTGCCAGCAGCCCGTTGGGACTAGCGGGAAGCACAGATACGCAGTATTTT.

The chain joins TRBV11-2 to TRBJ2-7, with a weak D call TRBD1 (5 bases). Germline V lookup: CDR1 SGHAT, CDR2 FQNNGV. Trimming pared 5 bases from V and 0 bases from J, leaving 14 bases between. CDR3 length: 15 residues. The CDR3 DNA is TGTGCCAGCAGCCCCAAAGCCAGGGCCTCCTACGAGCAGTACTTC. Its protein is CASSPKARASYEQYF.

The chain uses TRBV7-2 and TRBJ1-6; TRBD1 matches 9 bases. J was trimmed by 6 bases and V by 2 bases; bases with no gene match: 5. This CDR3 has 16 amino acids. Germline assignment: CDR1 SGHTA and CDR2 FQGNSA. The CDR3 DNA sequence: TGTGCCAGCAGCTTAAGGACAGGGGTTTTTAATTCACCCCTCCACTTT. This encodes CASSLRTGVFNSPLHF.

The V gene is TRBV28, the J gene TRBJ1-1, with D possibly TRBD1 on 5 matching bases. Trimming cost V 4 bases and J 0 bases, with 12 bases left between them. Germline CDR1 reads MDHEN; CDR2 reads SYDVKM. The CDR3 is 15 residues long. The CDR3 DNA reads TGTGCCAGCAGTTCTGGGACTTTTATGAACACTGAAGCTTTCTTT. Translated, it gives CASSSGTFMNTEAFF.

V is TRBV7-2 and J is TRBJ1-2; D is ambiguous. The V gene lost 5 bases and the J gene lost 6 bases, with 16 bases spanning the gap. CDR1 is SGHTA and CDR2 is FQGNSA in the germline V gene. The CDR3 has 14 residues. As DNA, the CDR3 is TGTGCCAGCAGCCCGAACCTCGGGTTGGATGGCTACACCTTC. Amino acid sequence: CASSPNLGLDGYTF.

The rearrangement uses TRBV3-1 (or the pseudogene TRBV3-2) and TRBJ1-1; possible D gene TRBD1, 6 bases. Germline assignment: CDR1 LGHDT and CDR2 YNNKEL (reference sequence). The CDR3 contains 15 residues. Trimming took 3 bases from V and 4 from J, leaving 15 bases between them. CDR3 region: CASSHPQGRFTEAFF. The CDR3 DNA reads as TGTGCCAGCAGCCATCCACAGGGAAGATTCACTGAAGCTTTCTTT.

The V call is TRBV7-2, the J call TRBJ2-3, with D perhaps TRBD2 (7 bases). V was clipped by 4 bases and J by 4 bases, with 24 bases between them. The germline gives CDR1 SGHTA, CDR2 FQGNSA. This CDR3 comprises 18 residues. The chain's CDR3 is CASSWDPALTGRADTQYF. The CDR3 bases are TGTGCCAGCAGCTGGGACCCAGCCCTAACAGGGAGGGCAGATACGCAGTATTTT.

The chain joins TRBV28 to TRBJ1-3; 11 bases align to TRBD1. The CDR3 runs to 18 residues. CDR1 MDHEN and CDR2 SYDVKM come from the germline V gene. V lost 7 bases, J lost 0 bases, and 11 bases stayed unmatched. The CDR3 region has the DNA TGTGCCAGCACTCCCAGGACAGGGGGCCTGTTCTCTGGAAACACCATATATTTT. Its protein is CASTPRTGGLFSGNTIYF.